This is a list of T cell receptor beta chains from one sample in a study of CD39 and CD103 CD8 tumor-infiltrating T cells. Data came from immunoSEQ multiplex PCR; TCRdb stores just in-frame clones and leaves some out. The sample has 15,000 to 20,000 clones; approximately 90% are singletons. The source material was CD8+ T cells sorted from blood. These receptors were obtained from a human donor with head and neck squamous cell carcinoma. Both conserved end residues are part of each CDR3. D genes are given only for firm matches. Size is omitted from some rows. Given values are once, few, many or a class for expanded clones.

NA	TRBV5-5	NA	TRBJ1-2	TGTGCCAGCAGCTTACAGGGAGAGTATGGCTACACCTTC	CASSLQGEYGYTF
TRBD2	TRBV2	once	TRBJ2-3	TGTGCCAGCACCCCCCCGGGGGGGTGGAGACGCACAGATACGCAGTATTTT	CASTPPGGWRRTDTQYF
TRBD1	TRBV19	NA	TRBJ1-1	TGTGCCAGTAACGCCGGGACAGGCATCACTGAAGCTTTCTTT	CASNAGTGITEAFF
TRBD1	TRBV6-5	NA	TRBJ1-1	TGTGCCAGCAGTTGGGGGACAGGGGTATACCGTGAAGCTTTCTTT	CASSWGTGVYREAFF
NA	TRBV5-4	NA	TRBJ2-7	TGTGCCAGCAGCTTGGGCTCGGGACACCTGATCTACGAGCAGTACTTC	CASSLGSGHLIYEQYF
NA	TRBV7-2	NA	TRBJ2-1	TGTGCCAGCAGCACCCGACAGGACCCGTACTACAATGAGCAGTTCTTC	CASSTRQDPYYNEQFF
TRBD1	TRBV6-5	NA	TRBJ2-5	TGTGCCAGCAGTTTCGGACAGGGAGTCGGGACCCAGTACTTC	CASSFGQGVGTQYF
NA	TRBV27	NA	TRBJ2-1	TGTGCCAGCAGTTTACTACCCTTCTCCTACAATGAGCAGTTCTTC	CASSLLPFSYNEQFF
TRBD2	TRBV10-2	NA	TRBJ2-1	TGCGCCAGCAGTGACTGGACTAGCGGGGGGGGTATATACAATGAGCAGTTCTTC	CASSDWTSGGGIYNEQFF
TRBD1	TRBV7-9	once	TRBJ2-1	TGTGCCAGCAGCACCGGACAGGTTAGTGAGCAGTTCTTC	CASSTGQVSEQFF
NA	TRBV2	NA	TRBJ1-5	TGTGCCAGCAGAGTTGACAGTAGCAATCAGCCCCAGCATTTT	CASRVDSSNQPQHF
TRBD2	TRBV7-9	NA	TRBJ2-2	TGTGCCAGCAGGCTGGCGGGGGGGCCCATCGGGGAGCTGTTTTTT	CASRLAGGPIGELFF
TRBD2	TRBV4-2	NA	TRBJ2-5	TGTGCCAGCAGCCAAGACCCCATCGGACTAGCGGGGGGGCAAGAGACCCAGTACTTC	CASSQDPIGLAGGQETQYF
NA	TRBV27	NA	TRBJ2-1	TGTGCCAGCAGTTTGGGAGGGGGGGGCAATGAGCAGTTCTTC	CASSLGGGGNEQFF
NA	TRBV7-8	NA	TRBJ1-1	TGTGCCAGCAGCTTAGGGGGCAGATGGACTGAAGCTTTCTTT	CASSLGGRWTEAFF
NA	TRBV7-6	NA	TRBJ1-6	TGTGCCAGCAGCTTAGGACGGTATTCACCCCTCCACTTT	CASSLGRYSPLHF
TRBD1	TRBV6-5	once	TRBJ2-3	TGTGCCAGCAGTTACTCAGGGGGCTCAGATACGCAGTATTTT	CASSYSGGSDTQYF
NA	TRBV6-6	once	TRBJ2-2	TGTGCCAGCAGCTGGGTAGCTCGCGGGGAGCTGTTTTTT	CASSWVARGELFF
NA	TRBV4-1	NA	TRBJ1-1	TGCGCCAGCAGCCAATCAGAAGAGGGATCGAGGAAGACTGAAGCTTTCTTT	CASSQSEEGSRKTEAFF
TRBD2	TRBV30	NA	TRBJ2-1	TGTGCCTGGAGTGGGAGCGGGGGGGCCTACAATGAGCAGTTCTTC	CAWSGSGGAYNEQFF
NA	TRBV2	NA	TRBJ2-7	TGTGCCAGCAGCAGGGTTCGCTACGAGCAGTACTTC	CASSRVRYEQYF
NA	TRBV5-1	NA	TRBJ2-7	TGCGCCAGCAGCCCGGCAGGGGAGGACGAGCAGTACTTC	CASSPAGEDEQYF
TRBD2	TRBV7-7	NA	TRBJ2-1	TGTGCTAGCAGCCTCCACACTCCCGGGACTAGCGGGGGAGCAAATGAGCAGTTCTTC	CASSLHTPGTSGGANEQFF
NA	TRBV5-1	NA	TRBJ1-4	TGCGCCAGCAGCGCCTCAGGGGAAGGAGGGAGAGAAAAACTGTTTTTT	CASSASGEGGREKLFF
NA	TRBV19	NA	TRBJ2-5	TGTGCCAGTAGTATAGGGGCAGGGCAAGAGACCCAGTACTTC	CASSIGAGQETQYF
NA	TRBV7-6	NA	TRBJ2-7	TGTGCCAGCAGCAGCTTCGGGGCGATCTACGAGCAGTACTTC	CASSSFGAIYEQYF
NA	TRBV28	once	TRBJ2-7	TGTGCCAGCAGTTTTCGGGGGACAGCCTCCTACGAGCAGTACTTC	CASSFRGTASYEQYF
TRBD2	TRBV6-1	NA	TRBJ2-1	TGTGCCAGCAGTGAATGGGCGCTAGCGGGGGGGGTATACAATGAGCAGTTCTTC	CASSEWALAGGVYNEQFF
TRBD2	TRBV10-1	NA	TRBJ2-5	TGCGCCAGCAGTGATCTAGCGGGGCAAGAGACCCAGTACTTC	CASSDLAGQETQYF
NA	TRBV19	NA	TRBJ1-1	TGTGCCAGTAGTGCGCGGACTTGGTTGAACACTGAAGCTTTCTTT	CASSARTWLNTEAFF
NA	TRBV14	NA	TRBJ2-3	TGTGCCAGCAGCCAGGTCCGCACAGATACGCAGTATTTT	CASSQVRTDTQYF
NA	TRBV6-5	NA	TRBJ2-7	TGTGCCAGCAGTTACTCAATACATAGCGAGCAGTACTTC	CASSYSIHSEQYF
NA	TRBV2	NA	TRBJ2-7	TGTGCCAGCAGTGAATCCCCATATAACAGGGTCCCAATACGTGGGCAGTACTTC	CASSESPYNRVPIRGQYF